This TCR beta chain was identified during a study of identical twins (dated by TCRdb to about 2016). Study-level background: To test whether fetal clonotypes persist, this study deep-sequenced TCR alpha and beta repertoires from monozygotic twins, from unrelated adults of various ages, and from cord blood. Replicate twin experiments were performed at different times using different library preparation protocols to rule out contamination. Overall study results and their limits: Zero-insertion analyses could be partly confounded by invariant T cells such as MAIT and iNKT, although diverse VJ usage argued against such confounding for most clonotypes. Compared with coincidental sharing between unrelated individuals, out-of-frame TCR alpha sequences shared between twins showed an excess of sequences with low generation probability. Abundant cord blood beta clonotypes carried fewer insertions; young adult naive repertoires showed a weaker similar trend, while memory repertoires showed none. A weaker excess of twin sharing was found in beta out-of-frame sequences because the signal-to-noise ratio was lowered by fewer shared sequences. In monozygotic twins, recombination models systematically underestimated out-of-frame TCR alpha sharing, but the models matched the sharing seen between unrelated individuals. Conclusions relied on cross-sectional statistical analysis, since the same donors could not be followed over many years.

CDR1 is given as LGHDT and CDR2 as YNNKEL, both from the germline V gene (reference sequence). Measured from the cysteine to the phenylalanine, the CDR3 is 15 residues long. The DNA shown is the 45-base CDR3, in frame from base 1. Trimming costs V 3 bases and J 3 bases, and their ends lie 11 bases apart. This clonotype was detected a few times. Its specific antigen is unknown. No much larger clone is present one base from it, and per-base qualities are unavailable. Every donor was a healthy Caucasian. Three pairs of female monozygotic twins, all aged about 18 to 29 years, made up the twin cohort. RNA for TCR libraries was isolated from peripheral blood mononuclear cells. Library method: 5' RACE. The sample was run on an Illumina HiSeq 2000. A universal primer binding site was introduced by template switching, and a unique molecular identifier was present in the final cDNA, enabling accurate counting of TCR cDNA molecules. First-strand cDNA for TCR alpha and beta chains was synthesized from specific primers in the conserved constant-segment region. To control for contamination, every cDNA library was double barcoded, receiving both a SMART-Mk sample barcode and Illumina barcodes. TruSeq adapter sequences along with Illumina sample barcodes were introduced in two successive PCR steps. The TCR alpha and beta cDNA libraries were sequenced on the Illumina HiSeq platform using custom primers. The source study handled its data this way. Unique molecular identifiers were extracted from raw reads with MiGEC, and CDR3 positions were determined with MiXCR. Recombination models were inferred per individual with the repgenHMM and IGoR tools using an EM algorithm. Shared clonotype analysis was performed with the tcR package in R, normalizing sharing by the product of cloneset sizes. To study raw recombination without the effects of thymic and clonal selection, out-of-frame nonproductive sequences were analyzed. Through fastp at Q25 and MiXCR, TCRdb rebuilt clones from the public reads, retaining in-frame beta chains. Entries are consolidated by CDR3 protein sequence, retaining the most common genes and DNA. TCRdb assigned the V and J calls; the authors' analysis was not used. Counted in this sample were fewer than 650,000 distinct CDR3 sequences; around a tenth of them appeared once. The ten most abundant clones make up under 3% of the sample.

These data were likewise used in another study, on yellow fever vaccine responses in identical twins. Looking at the second paper: According to the authors, the vaccine-induced T cell response in identical twins seemed to be partly convergent and partly specific to each individual. Focusing on identical twins, the study followed the T cell clones that responded to the vaccine, and did so with precision.

The TCR was taken from a woman between 18 and 29 years old in good health. The rearrangement combines TRBV3-1 with TRBJ2-2; confidence is insufficient to name the D gene. What was sequenced was PBMCs. The nucleotide sequence is TGTGCCAGCAGCCACCTCCCGACTGACACCGGGGAGCTGTTTTTT. Its translation reads: CASSHLPTDTGELFF.